This TCR beta chain was sequenced for a study of cytomegalovirus exposure and HLA in healthy donors. PCR employed 60 Vbeta and 13 Jbeta primers. Method: immunoSEQ multiplex PCR; TCRdb's copy keeps in-frame clones and lacks some. The table has over 150,000 clones, over 70% seen once. Germline assignment: CDR1 SGHRS and CDR2 YFSETQ. V gave up 4 bases and J gave up 9 bases; unmatched junction bases: 13. The CDR3 is made up of 17 amino acids. The TCR was taken from a male donor in good health and CMV-seropositive. This rearrangement joins TRBV5-1 to TRBJ2-1; 13 positions agree with TRBD2. Sequenced input: PBMCs. The CDR3 DNA sequence: TGCGCCAGCAGCCTCCGGACTAGCGGGGGAGTCTGGACTGAGCAGTTCTTC. It specifies CASSLRTSGGVWTEQFF.